The 18 T cell receptor beta chains below were found in one sample sequenced in a study of PD-1 blockade in classical Hodgkin lymphoma. Time point reported: cycle 4 day 1 (C4D1), after around six weeks of nivolumab. Each patient relapsed following autologous stem cell transplantation, and prior brentuximab vedotin exposure differed. Sequencing was performed with immunoSEQ multiplex PCR; in TCRdb, only in-frame clones are kept and a portion is missing. The sample lists some 22,000 clones; around 79% were seen once. This material consisted of peripheral blood mononuclear cells (PBMCs), taken before the fourth cycle of nivolumab. These receptor sequences come from a human donor with classical Hodgkin lymphoma.

This chain links TRBV10-3 with TRBJ2-1, with 9 bases that match TRBD2. After removal of 8 bases from V and 5 bases from J, the junction contained 7 bases not matched to a gene. CDR1 is ENHRY, CDR2 SYGVKD, per germline. This CDR3 is built from 14 residues. The CDR3 protein is CAISPSGEHNEQFF. DNA of the CDR3: TGTGCCATCTCTCCTAGCGGGGAACACAATGAGCAGTTCTTC.

This clone has a handful of counts. The chain carries TRBV6-6 and TRBJ2-1, with D possibly matching TRBD1 (5 bases). Germline assignment: CDR1 MNHNY and CDR2 SVGAGI (reference sequence). Trimming took 5 bases from V and 6 from J, leaving 14 bases between them. The CDR3 contains 14 residues. For the CDR3, the DNA is TGTGCCAGCAGTGGTCCAGGGTATATCAATGAGCAGTTCTTC. Translated: CASSGPGYINEQFF.

The V gene is TRBV27, the J gene TRBJ1-1, with TRBD1 as a possible D gene (5 bases). Per germline, CDR1 MNHEY and CDR2 SMNVEV (reference sequence). This CDR3 has 13 residues. The V end was cut by 6 bases, the J end by 4 bases, with 12 bases between. CDR3 residues: CASSIGAPTEAFF. The CDR3 DNA sequence: TGTGCCAGCAGCATAGGGGCACCCACTGAAGCTTTCTTT.

V and J are TRBV18 and TRBJ1-1; unclear D gene. CDR1 and CDR2 (germline): KGHSH, LQKENI. V lost 5 bases to trimming and J lost 0 bases, with 7 bases between them. CDR3 length: 13 residues. As DNA, the CDR3 is TGTGCCAGCTCATCGACGGTGAACACTGAAGCTTTCTTT. Translating gives CASSSTVNTEAFF.

This chain uses TRBV4-1 with TRBJ1-2; no definite D call. Trimming stripped 1 base from V and 4 bases from J, with 7 bases between. CDR1 is MGHRA, CDR2 YSYEKL, per germline. The CDR3 is made up of 13 amino acids. DNA for the CDR3: TGCGCCAGCAGCCAAGGAGGCCCCTATGGCTACACCTTC. This sequence encodes CASSQGGPYGYTF.

The V call is TRBV7-2, the J call TRBJ2-1; D may be TRBD2 (5 bases). The germline gives CDR1 SGHTA, CDR2 FQGNSA. The CDR3 has 13 amino acids. Between the trimmed V and J ends, which lost 5 bases and 7 bases, there was a span of 12 bases. CDR3 bases: TGTGCCAGCAGCGGGAGTCGTGTAAATGAGCAGTTCTTC. Translating it yields CASSGSRVNEQFF.

V gene TRBV7-2 combines with J gene TRBJ1-1; the D gene is possibly TRBD1 (5 bases). CDR3 size: 14 residues. V lost 4 bases to trimming and J lost 4 bases, with 13 bases between them. Germline-derived CDR1 and CDR2 are SGHTA and FQGNSA. The CDR3 here is CASSSRGGFTEAFF. The CDR3 nucleotides are TGTGCCAGCAGCTCAAGGGGTGGGTTCACTGAAGCTTTCTTT.

This clone appeared a few times. This chain links TRBV7-9 with TRBJ1-1; D is possibly TRBD1 (5 bases). The CDR3 is made up of 12 amino acids. Germline lookup yields CDR1 SEHNR and CDR2 FQNEAQ (reference sequence). Trimming removed 5 bases from V and 5 bases from J, with 9 bases in between. The CDR3 protein is CASSPEGTEAFF. CDR3 nucleotide sequence: TGTGCCAGCAGCCCCGAGGGGACTGAAGCTTTCTTT.

J is TRBJ1-2 and V is TRBV7-2; tentative D call: TRBD1 (5 bases). V was cut by 5 bases and J by 7 bases, with 20 bases left in between. This CDR3 comprises 15 residues. The germline V gene encodes CDR1 SGHTA and CDR2 FQGNSA. CDR3 coding DNA: TGTGCCAGCAGCCCGGGACTTAGCCGAGCGGGTGGCTACACCTTC. Its translation: CASSPGLSRAGGYTF.

The chain combines TRBV2 with TRBJ1-5, with TRBD1 matching over 8 bases. Looked up from germline, CDR1 is SNHLY and CDR2 is FYNNEI. The CDR3 length is 15 residues. The trim removed 6 bases at V and 4 bases at J, leaving 8 bases unmatched. CDR3: CASRRTGGGNQPQHF. DNA of the CDR3: TGTGCCAGCAGACGAACAGGGGGTGGTAATCAGCCCCAGCATTTT.

The V and J genes are TRBV19 and TRBJ1-2; D gene unclear. The V end lost 5 bases, the J end lost 4 bases, and 11 bases lay between the germline ends. The CDR3 has 13 residues. Germline assignment: CDR1 LNHDA and CDR2 SQIVND (reference sequence). In DNA, the CDR3 is TGTGCCAGTAGTCTGGGTTTCGGCTATGGCTACACCTTC. It codes for CASSLGFGYGYTF.

The chain employs TRBV12-5 and TRBJ2-1; D is possibly TRBD1 (6 bases). Germline values: CDR1 LGHNT, CDR2 FRNRAP. The CDR3 extends over 12 amino acids. The CDR3 coding sequence is TGTGCCTCCCTGGGGGCGGATAATGAGCAGTTCTTC. This encodes CASLGADNEQFF. Using reference TRBV12-5 and TRBJ2-1 for the parts outside the CDR3, the full variable domain is DARVTQTPRHKVTEMGQEVTMRCQPILGHNTVFWYRQTMMQGLELLAYFRNRAPLDDSGMPKDRFSAEMPDATLATLKIQPSEPRDSAVYFCASLGADNEQFFGPGTRLTVL.

This clone was seen once. This chain connects TRBV2 to TRBJ1-4; 10 bases fit TRBD1. The germline gives CDR1 SNHLY, CDR2 FYNNEI. This CDR3 region has 15 residues. V trimming: 6 bases; J trimming: 4 bases; junction bases outside the gene matches: 5. The DNA for the CDR3 is TGTGCCAGCAGGACGACAGGGGGCCTTAATGAAAAACTGTTTTTT. This translates into CASRTTGGLNEKLFF.

The J gene is TRBJ2-2, the V gene TRBV11-2; 9 bases are a match to TRBD2. The CDR3 extends over 15 amino acids. CDR1 is SGHAT and CDR2 is FQNNGV in the germline V gene. Unmatched junction bases numbered 3, after V lost 1 base and J lost 6 bases. CDR3 loop: CASSLVAGGPGELFF. The CDR3 nucleotides are TGTGCCAGCAGCTTAGTTGCGGGAGGGCCCGGGGAGCTGTTTTTT.

This rearrangement joins TRBV5-5 to TRBJ2-2; 7 positions match TRBD1. CDR1 is SGHKS, CDR2 YYEKEE, per germline (reference sequence). The CDR3 runs to 15 residues. The V segment lost 6 bases and the J segment 5 bases; nucleotides outside the gene matches: 10. CDR3 loop: CASNKDRFGTGELFF. The CDR3 DNA reads as TGTGCCAGCAACAAGGACAGGTTCGGGACCGGGGAGCTGTTTTTT.

V usage is TRBV19 and J usage is TRBJ2-7, with 8 bases that match TRBD1. Germline assignment: CDR1 LNHDA and CDR2 SQIVND (reference sequence). V shed 4 bases, J shed 6 bases, and the junction held 8 bases outside the gene matches. This CDR3 spans 14 amino acids. CDR3 sequence: CASSTNQGAFEQYF. CDR3 in DNA: TGTGCCAGTAGTACAAACCAGGGGGCCTTCGAGCAGTACTTC.

The J gene is TRBJ2-1, the V gene TRBV6-5; 11 nucleotides agree with TRBD1. V trimming: 6 bases; J trimming: 4 bases; junction bases outside the gene matches: 5. The germline CDR1 and CDR2 sequences are MNHEY and SVGAGI. CDR3 length equals 15 residues. DNA for the CDR3: TGTGCCAGCAGAGCCGGGACAGGGGGTTACAATGAGCAGTTCTTC. This sequence encodes CASRAGTGGYNEQFF.

The rearrangement uses TRBV13 and TRBJ2-5, with 9 bases fitting TRBD1. With V trimmed by 0 bases and J by 2 bases, 4 bases remained unmatched. In germline, CDR1 is PRHDT, CDR2 FYEKMQ (reference sequence). The CDR3 consists of 16 residues. The DNA for the CDR3 is TGTGCCAGCAGCTTAGGGACCGGGACAGGGCAAGAGACCCAGTACTTC. It translates to CASSLGTGTGQETQYF.